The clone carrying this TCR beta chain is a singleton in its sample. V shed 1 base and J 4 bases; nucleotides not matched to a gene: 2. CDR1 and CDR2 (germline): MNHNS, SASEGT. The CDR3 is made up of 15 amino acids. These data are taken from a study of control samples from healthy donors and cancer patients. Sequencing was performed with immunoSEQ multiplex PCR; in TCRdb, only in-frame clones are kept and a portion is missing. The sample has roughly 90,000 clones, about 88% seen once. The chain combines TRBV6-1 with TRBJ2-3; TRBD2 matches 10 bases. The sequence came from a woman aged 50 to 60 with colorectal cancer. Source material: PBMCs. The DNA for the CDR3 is TGTGCCAGCAGTGAAGGGAGCGGGGGGGCAGATACGCAGTATTTT. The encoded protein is CASSEGSGGADTQYF.